The 28 T cell receptor beta chains presented below share a single source sample, sequenced in a study of cytomegalovirus exposure and HLA in healthy donors. Primers for the PCR totalled 60 Vbeta and 13 Jbeta. Assay: immunoSEQ multiplex PCR; the TCRdb copy retains only in-frame clones and omits some. The sample carries 120,000 or so clones, 72% recorded once. Sequenced material: PBMCs. All receptors come from a man aged 25-45 years in good health and CMV-seronegative.

The chain employs TRBV5-4 and TRBJ1-1; D is ambiguous. Germline V gives CDR1 SGHNT, CDR2 YYREEE (reference sequence). With 4 bases removed from V and 1 base from J, the gap between germline ends came to 5 bases. The CDR3 length is 12 residues. As DNA, the CDR3 is TGTGCCAGCAGCCCCGGGAACACTGAAGCTTTCTTT. It encodes CASSPGNTEAFF.

V usage is TRBV5-1 and J usage is TRBJ2-5; 7 nucleotides agree with TRBD1. V lost 3 bases and J lost 3; bases outside the gene matches: 5. The CDR3 is made up of 14 amino acids. CDR1 and CDR2 (germline): SGHRS, YFSETQ. The CDR3 nucleotides read TGCGCCAGCAGCTCTCCCGACAGGGAAGAGACCCAGTACTTC. This codes for CASSSPDREETQYF.

This clone was recorded a few times. This chain joins TRBV5-1 and TRBJ2-2; a weak D match, TRBD2 (6 bases). Trimming left V 4 bases short and J 0 bases short, with 10 bases between. This CDR3 region has 15 residues. From germline, CDR1 is SGHRS and CDR2 YFSETQ. The CDR3 is CASSGSSANTGELFF. In nucleotides, the CDR3 is TGCGCCAGCAGCGGATCTAGCGCGAACACCGGGGAGCTGTTTTTT.

This rearrangement joins TRBV5-1 to TRBJ1-5; D gene uncertain. This CDR3 spans 13 amino acids. The ends were cut back, 4 bases at V and 6 bases at J, with 11 bases in the middle. CDR1 SGHRS and CDR2 YFSETQ come from the germline V gene. The CDR3 spells CASSRIGGQPQHF. CDR3 coding DNA: TGCGCCAGCAGCCGGATCGGAGGTCAGCCCCAGCATTTT.

V and J are TRBV5-8 and TRBJ1-6; 7 nucleotides line up with TRBD1. CDR3 length: 17 amino acids. The germline gives CDR1 SGHTS, CDR2 YDEGEE. Trimming took 7 bases from V and 8 from J; bases not matched to a gene: 18. The CDR3 nucleotides are TGTGCCAGCGCCACAGGGGAAGGCATTCCGGAGCATTCACCCCTCCACTTT. Amino acid sequence: CASATGEGIPEHSPLHF.

J is TRBJ2-5 and V is TRBV10-3; TRBD2 aligns across 13 bases. Germline values: CDR1 ENHRY, CDR2 SYGVKD. This CDR3 has 16 residues. The V and J ends lost 5 bases and 1 base, in that order; junction bases with no gene match: 4. In nucleotides, the CDR3 is TGTGCCATCAGTCCTACTAGCGGGGGGGCCCAAGAGACCCAGTACTTC. Its protein is CAISPTSGGAQETQYF.

The V call is TRBV4-1, the J call TRBJ1-2, with 7 bases identical to TRBD1. Germline V gives CDR1 MGHRA, CDR2 YSYEKL. This CDR3 is 15 amino acids long. V lost 1 base to trimming and J lost 4 bases; unmatched junction nucleotides: 6. CDR3 region: CASSQVRGSAYGYTF. CDR3 nucleotides: TGCGCCAGCAGCCAAGTCAGGGGGAGTGCCTATGGCTACACCTTC.

The V and J genes are TRBV27 and TRBJ2-2; TRBD1 is a possible D gene (6 bases). This CDR3 region has 16 residues. Germline CDR1 reads MNHEY; CDR2 reads SMNVEV (reference sequence). With 3 bases removed from V and 4 bases from J, the gap between germline ends came to 15 bases. CDR3 coding DNA: TGTGCCAGCAGTTTCTTAGGACAGCTGGGCACCGGGGAGCTGTTTTTT. The encoded protein is CASSFLGQLGTGELFF.

The CDR3 sequence: CASSIWPEAPTF. DNA for the CDR3: TGTGCCAGTAGTATTTGGCCCGAAGCGCCCACCTTC. The gene calls are TRBV19 and TRBJ1-2; no reliable D call. With 3 bases removed from V and 13 bases from J, the gap between germline ends came to 15 bases. CDR1 is LNHDA, CDR2 SQIVND, per germline (reference sequence). This CDR3 contains 12 residues.

This clone was counted between two and nine times. The rearrangement uses TRBV6-1 and TRBJ1-2; 8 bases are a match to TRBD1. This CDR3 is built from 15 residues. Germline V CDR1 and CDR2: MNHNS, SASEGT. V was clipped by 3 bases and J by 7 bases; unmatched bases: 10. This CDR3 reads CASSEGGQVGVGYTF. For the CDR3, the DNA is TGTGCCAGCAGTGAGGGGGGACAGGTGGGAGTTGGCTACACCTTC.

The CDR3 sequence: CASSLEFEGWDQPQHF. The DNA of the CDR3 is TGTGCCAGCAGCTTGGAGTTTGAGGGTTGGGATCAGCCCCAGCATTTT. The chain joins TRBV5-8 to TRBJ1-5; D gene ambiguous. CDR3 size: 16 residues. V was trimmed by 0 bases and J by 5 bases, leaving 15 bases between them. CDR1 is SGHTS, CDR2 YDEGEE, per germline.

Only a few counts were recorded for this clone. The chain couples TRBV9 to TRBJ1-1; D unclear. This CDR3 is built from 15 residues. Trimming shortened V by 0 bases and J by 1 base, and 10 bases separated the two germline ends. The germline V gene encodes CDR1 SGDLS and CDR2 YYNGEE. The CDR3 sequence is CASSVDARGNTEAFF. DNA of the CDR3: TGTGCCAGCAGCGTAGATGCCAGAGGGAACACTGAAGCTTTCTTT.

This chain's CDR3 is CASSLSQGSEAFF. The CDR3 nucleotides are TGTGCCAGCAGCTTGTCACAGGGTTCTGAAGCTTTCTTT. The chain uses TRBV5-4 and TRBJ1-1; possibly TRBD1 for D (6 bases). Per germline, CDR1 SGHNT and CDR2 YYREEE (reference sequence). The CDR3 has 13 residues. V was shortened by 1 base and J by 6 bases, with 10 bases between the two germline ends. Filled out from reference TRBV5-4 and TRBJ1-1, the complete variable domain reads ETGVTQSPTHLIKTRGQQVTLRCSSQSGHNTVSWYQQALGQGPQFIFQYYREEENGRGNFPPRFSGLQFPNYSSELNVNALELDDSALYLCASSLSQGSEAFFGQGTRLTVV.

The V and J genes are TRBV5-4 and TRBJ2-1, with TRBD2 matching 15 bases. Trimming at V came to 4 bases and at J to 0 bases, leaving 8 bases not matched to a gene. The CDR3 is 19 residues long. CDR1 and CDR2 from the germline V gene are SGHNT and YYREEE (reference sequence). The CDR3 reads CASSDAVGLAGGSYNEQFF. CDR3 in DNA: TGTGCCAGCAGCGACGCTGTGGGACTAGCGGGGGGCTCCTACAATGAGCAGTTCTTC.

J is TRBJ1-2 and V is TRBV6-5; TRBD1 might be the D (5 bases). Trimming pared 2 bases from V and 2 bases from J, leaving 9 bases between. This CDR3 is 14 amino acids long. From germline, CDR1 is MNHEY and CDR2 SVGAGI. The CDR3 reads CASSYRGTNYGYTF. Written as DNA, the CDR3 is TGTGCCAGCAGTTACAGGGGCACAAACTATGGCTACACCTTC.

The sample holds a few counts of this clone. Other nucleotide sequences in the sample specify the same CDR3. V gene TRBV5-4 combines with J gene TRBJ1-4; possible D gene TRBD1, 6 bases. From germline, CDR1 is SGHNT and CDR2 YYREEE (reference sequence). V was clipped by 4 bases and J by 7 bases, with 8 bases between them. The CDR3 has 12 residues. DNA for the CDR3: TGTGCCAGCAGCCTCAGGGGTGAAAAACTGTTTTTT. It yields the protein CASSLRGEKLFF. Based on the CDR3 plus reference TRBV5-4 and TRBJ1-4, the full variable domain is ETGVTQSPTHLIKTRGQQVTLRCSSQSGHNTVSWYQQALGQGPQFIFQYYREEENGRGNFPPRFSGLQFPNYSSELNVNALELDDSALYLCASSLRGEKLFFGSGTQLSVL.

The chain has TRBV5-4 and TRBJ1-1; tentative D call: TRBD1 (5 bases). The ends were cut back, 0 bases at V and 1 base at J, with 7 bases in the middle. From germline, CDR1 is SGHNT and CDR2 YYREEE (reference sequence). This CDR3 is 14 amino acids long. The CDR3 spells CASSLDRTNTEAFF. The CDR3 DNA is TGTGCCAGCAGCTTGGACAGGACGAACACTGAAGCTTTCTTT.

A few counts support this clone. V and J are TRBV7-9 and TRBJ1-6; tentatively, D is TRBD1 (5 bases). The CDR3 extends over 15 amino acids. V lost 3 bases, J lost 7 bases, and 13 bases lay in between. CDR1 is SEHNR, CDR2 FQNEAQ, per germline (reference sequence). In DNA form, the CDR3 reads TGTGCCAGCAGCTTTGGGGGAGGGTACAATTCACCCCTCCACTTT. Translated: CASSFGGGYNSPLHF.

The V call is TRBV5-1, the J call TRBJ2-1, with D perhaps TRBD2 (5 bases). The CDR3 contains 13 residues. In germline, CDR1 is SGHRS, CDR2 YFSETQ. Trimming removed 1 base from V and 7 bases from J, with 9 bases in between. CDR3 nucleotides: TGCGCCAGCAGCTTGATTACGGGGAATGAGCAGTTCTTC. This codes for CASSLITGNEQFF.

The chain has TRBV29-1 and TRBJ2-2; a possible D gene is TRBD2 (5 bases). CDR3 size: 13 residues. Germline V gene lookup returns CDR1 SQVTM and CDR2 ANQGSEA. V lost 4 bases, J lost 0 bases, and 6 bases lay in between. The CDR3 loop is CSVGSANTGELFF. The CDR3 nucleotides are TGCAGCGTTGGTAGCGCGAACACCGGGGAGCTGTTTTTT.

The genes are TRBV6-1 and TRBJ2-3; TRBD2 might be the D (5 bases). CDR3 length: 13 residues. Germline V gene sequence: CDR1 MNHNS, CDR2 SASEGT. Trimming removed 5 bases at V and 5 bases at J, with 11 bases between. As DNA, the CDR3 is TGTGCCAGCAGTTTGACCGGAGGAGATACGCAGTATTTT. Its protein is CASSLTGGDTQYF.

The sample holds one count of this clone. V gene TRBV25-1 combines with J gene TRBJ2-3, with TRBD2 as a possible D gene (6 bases). Deletions cut 2 bases from V and 2 bases from J, with 14 bases between. Germline CDR1 and CDR2: MGHDK and SYGVNS. CDR3 length: 16 residues. The CDR3 DNA follows: TGTGCCAGCAGTGAACGGGGTAGCGGAACCACAGATACGCAGTATTTT. Translated: CASSERGSGTTDTQYF.

The chain recombines TRBV6-6 with TRBJ1-4; D is unclear. This CDR3 is 13 amino acids long. The germline V gene encodes CDR1 MNHNY and CDR2 SVGAGI (reference sequence). Trimming took off 0 bases at V and 8 bases at J, with 7 bases between the two ends. In DNA form, the CDR3 reads TGTGCCAGCAGTTACTCAGGCAGGGAAAAACTGTTTTTT. It encodes CASSYSGREKLFF.

This clone showed up just a few times. This chain uses TRBV10-1 with TRBJ1-1, with D maybe TRBD1 (6 bases). CDR1 WNHNN and CDR2 SYGVQD come from the germline V gene (reference sequence). The V and J ends lost 3 bases and 9 bases respectively, with 20 bases between them. There are 15 residues in the CDR3. CDR3: CASSDLPRDTRQAFF. DNA of the CDR3: TGCGCCAGCAGTGATCTACCCCGGGACACAAGACAAGCTTTCTTT.

The V gene is TRBV7-8, the J gene TRBJ2-5, with TRBD2 matching over 9 bases. Germline V gene sequence: CDR1 SGHVS, CDR2 FQNEAQ. The CDR3 sequence is 16 residues long. V lost 5 bases, J lost 6 bases, and 13 bases stayed unmatched. The DNA for the CDR3 is TGTGCCAGCAGCCTTGGGGCGCGGGGGGGAGAACAGACCCAGTACTTC. It translates to CASSLGARGGEQTQYF. Full variable domain (outside the CDR3, taken from reference TRBV7-8 and TRBJ2-5): GAGVSQSPRYKVAKRGQDVALRCDPISGHVSLFWYQQALGQGPEFLTYFQNEAQLDKSGLPSDRFFAERPEGSVSTLKIQRTQQEDSAVYLCASSLGARGGEQTQYFGPGTRLLVL.

This chain joins TRBV7-9 and TRBJ1-2; D may be TRBD1 (6 bases). Trimming cost V 3 bases and J 6 bases, with 11 bases left between them. The CDR3 sequence is 13 residues long. In germline, CDR1 is SEHNR, CDR2 FQNEAQ (reference sequence). The CDR3 sequence is CASSFLAGDGYTF. CDR3 coding DNA: TGTGCCAGCAGCTTTTTGGCAGGGGATGGCTACACCTTC. Using reference TRBV7-9 and TRBJ1-2 for the parts outside the CDR3, the full variable domain is DTGVSQNPRHKITKRGQNVTFRCDPISEHNRLYWYRQTLGQGPEFLTYFQNEAQLEKSRLLSDRFSAERPKGSFSTLEIQRTEQGDSAMYLCASSFLAGDGYTFGSGTRLTVV.

The chain joins TRBV6-1 to TRBJ2-2, with 8 positions matching TRBD1. The V gene's germline CDR1 is MNHNS and CDR2 SASEGT. The CDR3 runs 15 residues. Losses at the gene ends were 5 bases for V and 4 bases for J; bases not matched to a gene: 6. The CDR3 region is CASSSSRGPTGELFF. The CDR3 DNA is TGTGCCAGCAGTTCAAGCAGGGGGCCCACCGGGGAGCTGTTTTTT.

The chain recombines TRBV10-3 with TRBJ2-7, with D perhaps TRBD1 (6 bases). CDR3 size: 13 residues. Trimming removed 9 bases at V and 0 bases at J, with 12 bases between. From germline, CDR1 is ENHRY and CDR2 SYGVKD. CDR3 DNA sequence: TGTGCCATGAGACAGGAGAGCTCCTACGAGCAGTACTTC. Translation gives CAMRQESSYEQYF.